This TCR beta chain was captured in a study of radiotherapy plus CTLA-4 blockade in lung cancer. As for the study in general: For roughly 19% of patients, objective responses occurred, and approximately 31% had disease control. Study-level results: It was early blood T cell clone dynamics, with interferon-beta, that reportedly best predicted response. Radiotherapy was combined with ipilimumab, and tumor-derived TCR clones then expanded in blood.

For this clone: The antigen is undetermined.

CTLA-4 blockade using ipilimumab, together with focal radiation, was received by patients with chemo-refractory metastatic non-small-cell lung cancer. Clones were read by immunoSEQ multiplex PCR, and TCRdb kept only the in-frame ones, dropping some. Altogether roughly 77,000 clones are present, roughly 69% being singletons, with the ten largest covering more than 9%. Germline CDR1 reads GTSNPN; CDR2 reads SVGIG (reference sequence). The CDR3 runs to 13 residues. V gave up 7 bases and J gave up 5 bases, with 18 bases separating them. This clonotype was obtained from a human donor with non-small cell lung cancer whose response to radiotherapy plus ipilimumab could not be evaluated. Here the sequenced sample was peripheral blood, taken from a patient treated with radiotherapy plus ipilimumab. The gene calls are TRBV30 and TRBJ2-7; tentative D call: TRBD1 (6 bases). The DNA of the CDR3 is TGTGCCTCAAACCGACAAGGGGGAAACGAGCAGTACTTC. As protein: CASNRQGGNEQYF.